The source of this T cell receptor beta chain is a study of T cell responses to AZD1222 COVID-19 vaccine. Study information: Pooling covered second doses at about 4 or about 12 weeks.

Using immunoSEQ multiplex PCR, the repertoire was profiled, and TCRdb retains in-frame clones only, with some absent. The sample lists 90,000 to 120,000 clones, around 90% occurring once. A note on this clone: As yet, its antigen is unknown.

Whole-study results and caveats: Two AZD1222 doses significantly raised spike-specific TCR breadth and depth over controls.

V gave up 5 bases and J gave up 6 bases, with 14 bases separating them. Germline loops: CDR1 SGHTA, CDR2 FQGNSA. CDR3 length equals 14 residues. This specimen consisted of peripheral blood, obtained on day 0 of AZD1222 vaccination. The genes are TRBV7-2 and TRBJ2-1; weak D call: TRBD2 (6 bases). The origin of this receptor is an adult in good health. For the CDR3, the DNA is TGTGCCAGCAGCCGCCTGGGACTGTTCAATGAGCAGTTCTTC. The encoded protein is CASSRLGLFNEQFF.